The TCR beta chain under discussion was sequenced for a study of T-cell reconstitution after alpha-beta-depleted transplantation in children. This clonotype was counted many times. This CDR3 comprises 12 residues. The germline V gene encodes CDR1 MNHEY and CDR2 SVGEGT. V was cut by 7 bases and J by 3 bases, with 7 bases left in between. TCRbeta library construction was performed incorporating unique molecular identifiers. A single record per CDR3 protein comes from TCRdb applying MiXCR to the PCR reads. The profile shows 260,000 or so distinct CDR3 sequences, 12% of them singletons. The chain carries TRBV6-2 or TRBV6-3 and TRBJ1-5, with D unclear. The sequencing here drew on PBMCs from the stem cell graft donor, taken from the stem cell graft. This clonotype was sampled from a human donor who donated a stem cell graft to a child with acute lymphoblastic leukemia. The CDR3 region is CASTGVNQPQHF. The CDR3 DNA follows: TGTGCCAGCACGGGAGTCAATCAGCCCCAGCATTTT.